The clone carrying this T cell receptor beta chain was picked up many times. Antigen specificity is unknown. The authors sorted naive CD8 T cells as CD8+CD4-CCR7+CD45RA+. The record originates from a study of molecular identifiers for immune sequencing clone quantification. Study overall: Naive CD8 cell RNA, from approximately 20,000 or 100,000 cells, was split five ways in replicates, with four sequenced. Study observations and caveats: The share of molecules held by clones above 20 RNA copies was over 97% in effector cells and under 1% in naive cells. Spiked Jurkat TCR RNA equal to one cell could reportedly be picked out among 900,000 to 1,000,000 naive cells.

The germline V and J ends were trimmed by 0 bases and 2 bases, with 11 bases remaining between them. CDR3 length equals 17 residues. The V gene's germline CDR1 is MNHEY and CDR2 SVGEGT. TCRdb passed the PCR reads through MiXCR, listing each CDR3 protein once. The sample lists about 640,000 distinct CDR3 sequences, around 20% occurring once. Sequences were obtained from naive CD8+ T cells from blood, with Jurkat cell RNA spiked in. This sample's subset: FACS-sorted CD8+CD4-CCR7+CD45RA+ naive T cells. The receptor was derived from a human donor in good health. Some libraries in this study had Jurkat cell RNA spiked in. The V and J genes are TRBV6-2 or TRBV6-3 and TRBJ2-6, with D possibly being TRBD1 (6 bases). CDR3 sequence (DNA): TGTGCCAGCAGTTACTCCCGGACAGAGGCTGGGGCCAACGTCCTGACTTTC. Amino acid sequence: CASSYSRTEAGANVLTF.